The clone carrying this TCR beta chain has only one observation. Unique molecular identifiers were used to barcode this TCRbeta library. TCRdb passed the PCR reads through MiXCR, listing each CDR3 protein once. Among approximately 640,000 distinct CDR3 sequences listed, approximately 17% were seen once. The sample belongs to a study of T-cell reconstitution after alpha-beta-depleted transplantation in children. The CDR3 has 14 amino acids. From germline, CDR1 is SGHDT and CDR2 YYEEEE. V was trimmed by 4 bases and J by 3 bases, leaving 11 bases between them. This sequence was found in a human donor who donated a stem cell graft to a child with acute myeloid leukemia. The material sequenced was PBMCs from the stem cell graft donor, taken from the stem cell graft. The chain is built from TRBV5-6 and TRBJ1-5; D gene ambiguous. As DNA, the CDR3 is TGTGCCAGCAGCGGTTGGTATACCAATCAGCCCCAGCATTTT. Protein sequence: CASSGWYTNQPQHF. The full variable domain, rest sourced from reference TRBV5-6 and TRBJ1-5, is DAGVTQSPTHLIKTRGQQVTLRCSPKSGHDTVSWYQQALGQGPQFIFQYYEEEERQRGNFPDRFSGHQFPNYSSELNVNALLLGDSALYLCASSGWYTNQPQHFGDGTRLSIL.